This T cell receptor (beta chain) stems from a study of blood T cell repertoires in COVID-19. While infection was still active, Seattle patients were enrolled and then followed longitudinally. Only in-frame clones appear in the TCRdb table, and some are missing; sequencing was by immunoSEQ multiplex PCR. The sample consists of 70,000 to 90,000 clones, roughly 90% of them appearing once. Germline V gene data show CDR1 as WSHSY and CDR2 as SAAADI. The CDR3 runs to 12 residues. V lost 0 bases and J lost 14; bases outside the gene matches: 1. The sample consisted of peripheral blood. The sequence came from a man older than 75 with COVID-19, enrolled during active disease. V and J are TRBV10-2 and TRBJ2-1; 10 nucleotides agree with TRBD1. The DNA of the CDR3 is TGCGCCAGCAGTGAGTCCGGGACAGGGGAGTTCTTC. It yields the protein CASSESGTGEFF.